This section outlines one T cell receptor (beta chain) sequence together with its context. The entry originates in a study of blood T cell repertoires in COVID-19. Measured with immunoSEQ multiplex PCR; TCRdb has only the in-frame clones, and not every one. Seen here are 250,000 to 350,000 clones, about 88% observed once, and the top ten hold around 13%. This CDR3 is built from 18 residues. CDR1 is MNHEY, CDR2 SVGEGT, per germline. Between the trimmed V and J ends, which lost 4 bases and 8 bases, there was a span of 27 bases. Sequencing was performed on peripheral blood. The rearrangement joins TRBV6-2 or TRBV6-3 to TRBJ1-5; the D gene is possibly TRBD1 (6 bases). The receptor's source is a woman aged 55-70 years with acute or convalescent COVID-19. The CDR3 DNA reads as TGTGCCAGCAGTTCCGAGACAGGCGGATATGCCCGAAGTGAGCCCCAGCATTTT. This gives the protein CASSSETGGYARSEPQHF.